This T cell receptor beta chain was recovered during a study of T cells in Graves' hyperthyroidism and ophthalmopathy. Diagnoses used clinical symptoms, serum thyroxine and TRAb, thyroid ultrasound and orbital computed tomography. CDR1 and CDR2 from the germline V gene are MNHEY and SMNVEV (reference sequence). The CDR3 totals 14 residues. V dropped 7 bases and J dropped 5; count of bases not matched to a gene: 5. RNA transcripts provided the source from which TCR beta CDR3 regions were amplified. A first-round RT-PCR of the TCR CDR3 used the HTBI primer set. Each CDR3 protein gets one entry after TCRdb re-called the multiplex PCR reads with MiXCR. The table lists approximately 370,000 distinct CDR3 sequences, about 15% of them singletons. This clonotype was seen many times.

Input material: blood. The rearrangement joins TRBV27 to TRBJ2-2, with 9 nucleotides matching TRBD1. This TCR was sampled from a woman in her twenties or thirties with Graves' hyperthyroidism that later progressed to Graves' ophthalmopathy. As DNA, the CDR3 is TGTGCCAGCAAGGGACAGGGACAGACCGGGGAGCTGTTTTTT. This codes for CASKGQGQTGELFF.